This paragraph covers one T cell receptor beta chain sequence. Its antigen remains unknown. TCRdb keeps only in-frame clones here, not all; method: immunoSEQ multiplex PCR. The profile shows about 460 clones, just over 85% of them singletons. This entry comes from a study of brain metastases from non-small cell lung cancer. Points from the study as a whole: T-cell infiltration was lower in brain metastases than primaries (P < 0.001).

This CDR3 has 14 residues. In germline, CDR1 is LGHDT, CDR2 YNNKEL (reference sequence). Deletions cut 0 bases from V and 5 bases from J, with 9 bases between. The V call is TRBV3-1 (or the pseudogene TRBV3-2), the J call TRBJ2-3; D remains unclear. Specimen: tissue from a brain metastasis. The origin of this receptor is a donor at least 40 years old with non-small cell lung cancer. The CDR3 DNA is TGTGCCAGCAGCCAAGATCCTACCCGAGATACGCAGTATTTT. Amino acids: CASSQDPTRDTQYF.